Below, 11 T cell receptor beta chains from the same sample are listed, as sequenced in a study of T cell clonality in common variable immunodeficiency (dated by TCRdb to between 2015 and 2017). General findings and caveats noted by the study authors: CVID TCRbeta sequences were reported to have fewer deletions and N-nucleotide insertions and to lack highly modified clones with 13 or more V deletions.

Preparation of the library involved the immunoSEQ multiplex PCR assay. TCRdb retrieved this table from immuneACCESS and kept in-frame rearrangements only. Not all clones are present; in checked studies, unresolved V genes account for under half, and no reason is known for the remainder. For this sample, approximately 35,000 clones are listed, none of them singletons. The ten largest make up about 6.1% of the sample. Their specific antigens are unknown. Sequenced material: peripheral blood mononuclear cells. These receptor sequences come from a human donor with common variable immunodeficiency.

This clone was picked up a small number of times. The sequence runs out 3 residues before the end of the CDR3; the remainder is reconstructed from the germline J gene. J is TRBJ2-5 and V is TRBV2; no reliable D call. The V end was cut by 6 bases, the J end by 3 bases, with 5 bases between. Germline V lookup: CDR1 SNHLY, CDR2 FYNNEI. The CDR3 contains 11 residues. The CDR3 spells CASSPKETQYF. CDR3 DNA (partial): TGTGCCAGCAGCCCTAAAGAGACC.

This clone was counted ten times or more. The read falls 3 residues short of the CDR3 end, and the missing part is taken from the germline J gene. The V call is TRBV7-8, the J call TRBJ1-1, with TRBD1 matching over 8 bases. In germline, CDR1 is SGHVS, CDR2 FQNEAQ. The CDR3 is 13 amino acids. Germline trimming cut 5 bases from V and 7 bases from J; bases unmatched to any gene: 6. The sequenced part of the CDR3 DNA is TGTGCCAGCAGCCAGGACAGGGCCTATGAA. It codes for CASSQDRAYE. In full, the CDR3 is CASSQDRAYEAFF.

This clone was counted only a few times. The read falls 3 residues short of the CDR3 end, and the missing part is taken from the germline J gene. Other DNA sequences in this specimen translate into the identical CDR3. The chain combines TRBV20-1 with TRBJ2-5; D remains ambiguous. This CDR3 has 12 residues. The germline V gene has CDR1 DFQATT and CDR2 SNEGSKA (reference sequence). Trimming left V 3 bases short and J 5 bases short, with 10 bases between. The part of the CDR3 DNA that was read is TGCAGTGCTAGGCCCGGGTCGGAGACC. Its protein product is CSARPGSET. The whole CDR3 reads CSARPGSETQYF.

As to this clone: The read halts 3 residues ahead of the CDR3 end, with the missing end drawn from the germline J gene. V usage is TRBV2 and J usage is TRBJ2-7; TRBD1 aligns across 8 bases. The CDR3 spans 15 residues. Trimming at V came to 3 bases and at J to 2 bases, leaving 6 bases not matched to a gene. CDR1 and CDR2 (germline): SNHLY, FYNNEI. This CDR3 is CASSDETGVAYEQYF. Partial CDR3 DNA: TGTGCCAGCAGTGACGAGACAGGGGTCGCCTACGAG.

The part of the CDR3 DNA that was read is TGTGCCAGCAGCTTAAGTACAGGGACGTATGAG. Encoded protein: CASSLSTGTYE. The CDR3 in its entirety is CASSLSTGTYEQFF. This chain uses TRBV7-9 with TRBJ2-1; tentative D call: TRBD1 (6 bases). The read stops 3 residues short of the end of the CDR3; the missing end is completed from the germline J gene. Germline V gene sequence: CDR1 SEHNR, CDR2 FQNEAQ (reference sequence). Trimming cost V 2 bases and J 8 bases, with 13 bases left between them. CDR3 length equals 14 residues.

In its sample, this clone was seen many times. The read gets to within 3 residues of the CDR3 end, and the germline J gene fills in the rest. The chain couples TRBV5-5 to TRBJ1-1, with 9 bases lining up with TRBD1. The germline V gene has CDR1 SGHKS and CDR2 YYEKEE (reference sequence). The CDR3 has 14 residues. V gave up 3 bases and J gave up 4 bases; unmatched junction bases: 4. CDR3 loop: CASSWTGEATEAFF. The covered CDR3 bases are TGTGCCAGCAGCTGGACAGGGGAGGCCACTGAA.

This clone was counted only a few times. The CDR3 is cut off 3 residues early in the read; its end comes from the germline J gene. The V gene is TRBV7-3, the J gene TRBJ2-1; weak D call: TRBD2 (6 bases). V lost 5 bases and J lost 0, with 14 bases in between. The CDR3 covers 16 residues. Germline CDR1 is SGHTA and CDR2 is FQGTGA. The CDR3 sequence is CASSALAASSYNEQFF. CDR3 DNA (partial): TGTGCCAGCAGCGCCTTAGCGGCGAGCTCCTACAATGAG.

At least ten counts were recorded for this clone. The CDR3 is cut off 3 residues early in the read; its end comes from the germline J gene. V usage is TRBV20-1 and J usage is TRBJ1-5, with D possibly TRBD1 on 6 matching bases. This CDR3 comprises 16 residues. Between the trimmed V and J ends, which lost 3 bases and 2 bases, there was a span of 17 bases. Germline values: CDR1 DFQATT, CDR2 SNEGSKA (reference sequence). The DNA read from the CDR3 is TGCAGTGCTAGGGCCACGGCCAGGGGTGGCAATCAGCCC. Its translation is CSARATARGGNQP. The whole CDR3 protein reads CSARATARGGNQPQHF.

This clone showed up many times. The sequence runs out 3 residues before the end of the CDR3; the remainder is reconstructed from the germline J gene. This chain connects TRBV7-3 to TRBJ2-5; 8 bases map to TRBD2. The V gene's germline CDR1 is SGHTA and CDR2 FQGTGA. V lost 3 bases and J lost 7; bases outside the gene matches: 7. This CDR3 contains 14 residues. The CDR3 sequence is CASSLTGGDGTQYF. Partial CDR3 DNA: TGTGCCAGCAGCTTGACCGGGGGGGACGGGACC.

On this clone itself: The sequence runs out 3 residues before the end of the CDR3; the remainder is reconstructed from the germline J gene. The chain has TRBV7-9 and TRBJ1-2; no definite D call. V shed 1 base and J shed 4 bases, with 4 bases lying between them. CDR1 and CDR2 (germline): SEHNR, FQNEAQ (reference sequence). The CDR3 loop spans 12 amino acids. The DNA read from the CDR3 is TGTGCCAGCAGCTTAGAGGCCTATGGC. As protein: CASSLEAYG. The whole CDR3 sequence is CASSLEAYGYTF.

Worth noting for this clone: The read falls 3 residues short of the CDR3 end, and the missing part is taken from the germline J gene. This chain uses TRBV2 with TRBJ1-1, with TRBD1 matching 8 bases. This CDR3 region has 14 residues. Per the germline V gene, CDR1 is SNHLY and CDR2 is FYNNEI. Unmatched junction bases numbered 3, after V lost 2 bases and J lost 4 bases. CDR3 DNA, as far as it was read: TGTGCCAGCAGTGAACAGGGGGCTGGCACTGAA. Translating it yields CASSEQGAGTE. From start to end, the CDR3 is CASSEQGAGTEAFF.